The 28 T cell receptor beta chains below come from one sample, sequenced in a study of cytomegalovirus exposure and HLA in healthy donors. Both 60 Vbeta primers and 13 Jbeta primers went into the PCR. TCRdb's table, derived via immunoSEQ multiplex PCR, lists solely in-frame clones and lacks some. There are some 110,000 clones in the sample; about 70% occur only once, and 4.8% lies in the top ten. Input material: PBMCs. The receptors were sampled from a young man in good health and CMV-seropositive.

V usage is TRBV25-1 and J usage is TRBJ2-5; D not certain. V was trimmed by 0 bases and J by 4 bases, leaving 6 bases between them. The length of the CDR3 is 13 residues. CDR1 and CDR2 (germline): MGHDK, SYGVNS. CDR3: CASSEYLRETQYF. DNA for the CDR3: TGTGCCAGCAGTGAATATTTGAGAGAGACCCAGTACTTC.

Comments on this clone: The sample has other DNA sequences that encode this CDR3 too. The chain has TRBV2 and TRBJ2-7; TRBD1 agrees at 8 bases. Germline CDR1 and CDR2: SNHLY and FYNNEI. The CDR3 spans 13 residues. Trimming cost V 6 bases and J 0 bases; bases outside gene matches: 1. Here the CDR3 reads CASSGTGSYEQYF. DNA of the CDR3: TGTGCCAGCAGCGGGACAGGCTCCTACGAGCAGTACTTC.

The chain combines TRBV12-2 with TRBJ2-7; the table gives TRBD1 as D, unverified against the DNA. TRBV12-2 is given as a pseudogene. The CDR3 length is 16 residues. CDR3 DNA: TGTGCAAGTCGCTTAGCGGACAAAGACAGGACCTACGAGCAGTACTTC. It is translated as CASRLADKDRTYEQYF.

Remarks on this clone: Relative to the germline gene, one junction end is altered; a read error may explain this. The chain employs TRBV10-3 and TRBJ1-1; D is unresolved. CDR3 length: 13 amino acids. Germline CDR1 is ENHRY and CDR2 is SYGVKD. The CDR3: CAIREFPNTEAFF. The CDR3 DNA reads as TGTGCCATCAGGGAGTTCCCTAACACTGAAGCTTTCTTT.

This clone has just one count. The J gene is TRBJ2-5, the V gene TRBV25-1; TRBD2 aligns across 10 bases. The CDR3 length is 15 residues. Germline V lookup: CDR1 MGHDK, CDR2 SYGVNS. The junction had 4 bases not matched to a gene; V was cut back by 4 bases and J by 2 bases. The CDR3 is CASSALLAGQETQYF. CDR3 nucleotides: TGTGCCAGCAGTGCCTTACTAGCGGGGCAAGAGACCCAGTACTTC.

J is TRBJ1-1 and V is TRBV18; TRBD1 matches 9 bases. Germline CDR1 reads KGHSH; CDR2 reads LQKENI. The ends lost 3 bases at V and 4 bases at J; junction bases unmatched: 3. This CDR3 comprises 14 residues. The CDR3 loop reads CASSPETGGTEAFF. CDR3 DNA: TGTGCCAGCTCACCGGAGACAGGGGGCACTGAAGCTTTCTTT.

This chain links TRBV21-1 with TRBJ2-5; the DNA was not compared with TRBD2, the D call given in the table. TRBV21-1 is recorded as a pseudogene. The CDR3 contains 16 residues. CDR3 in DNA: TGTGCCAGCAGCCAGGGCCGGGGGGGCCTTGGGGAGACCCAGTACTTC. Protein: CASSQGRGGLGETQYF.

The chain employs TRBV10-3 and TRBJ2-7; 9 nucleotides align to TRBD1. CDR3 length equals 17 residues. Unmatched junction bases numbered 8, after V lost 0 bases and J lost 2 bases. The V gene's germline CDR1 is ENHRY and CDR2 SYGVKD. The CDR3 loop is CAISESLGQGRPYEQYF. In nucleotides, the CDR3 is TGTGCCATCAGTGAGTCTCTAGGACAGGGGAGGCCCTACGAGCAGTACTTC.

CDR3 residues: CASSLSRSYEQYF. The CDR3 nucleotides are TGTGCCAGCAGTTTATCGCGGTCCTACGAGCAGTACTTC. The chain carries TRBV27 and TRBJ2-7, with D unresolved. The CDR3 totals 13 residues. From germline, CDR1 is MNHEY and CDR2 SMNVEV (reference sequence). Trimming cost V 0 bases and J 1 base, with 4 bases left between them.

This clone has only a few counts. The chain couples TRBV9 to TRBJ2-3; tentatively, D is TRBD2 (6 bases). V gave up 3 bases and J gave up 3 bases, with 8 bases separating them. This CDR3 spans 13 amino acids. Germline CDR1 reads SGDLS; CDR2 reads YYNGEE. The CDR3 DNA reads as TGTGCCAGCAGCGATGGGGGGACAGATACGCAGTATTTT. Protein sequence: CASSDGGTDTQYF.

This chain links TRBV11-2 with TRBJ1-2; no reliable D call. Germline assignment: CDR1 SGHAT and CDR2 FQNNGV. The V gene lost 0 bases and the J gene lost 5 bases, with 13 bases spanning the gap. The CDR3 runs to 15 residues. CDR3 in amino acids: CASSLEGGAPYGYTF. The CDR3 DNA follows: TGTGCCAGCAGCTTAGAAGGAGGAGCCCCTTATGGCTACACCTTC.

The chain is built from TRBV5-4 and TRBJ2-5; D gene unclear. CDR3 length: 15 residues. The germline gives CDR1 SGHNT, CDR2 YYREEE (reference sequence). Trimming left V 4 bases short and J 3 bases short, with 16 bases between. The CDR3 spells CASSPEPLEKETQYF. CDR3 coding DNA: TGTGCCAGCAGCCCCGAGCCTCTAGAAAAAGAGACCCAGTACTTC.

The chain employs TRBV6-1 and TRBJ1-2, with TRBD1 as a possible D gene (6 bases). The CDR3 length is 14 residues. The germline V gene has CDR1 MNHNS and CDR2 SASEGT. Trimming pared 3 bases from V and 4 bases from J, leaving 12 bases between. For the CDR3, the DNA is TGTGCCAGCAGTGATGGGGGACACTCCTATGGCTACACCTTC. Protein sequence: CASSDGGHSYGYTF.

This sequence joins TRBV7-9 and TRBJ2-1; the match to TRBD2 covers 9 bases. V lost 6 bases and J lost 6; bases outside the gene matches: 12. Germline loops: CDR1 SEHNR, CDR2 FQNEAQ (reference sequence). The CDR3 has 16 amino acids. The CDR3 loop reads CASRGRGGGAGNEQFF. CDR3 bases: TGTGCCAGCAGGGGCCGGGGCGGGGGGGCCGGCAATGAGCAGTTCTTC.

The CDR3 nucleotides read TGTGCCAGCAGAACATACAGGGAAGAGGGTGGCTACACCTTC. Its protein is CASRTYREEGGYTF. V is TRBV7-6 and J is TRBJ1-2, with a weak D call TRBD1 (6 bases). Trimming cost V 6 bases and J 7 bases, with 18 bases left between them. There are 14 residues in the CDR3. Germline V lookup: CDR1 SGHVS, CDR2 FNYEAQ.

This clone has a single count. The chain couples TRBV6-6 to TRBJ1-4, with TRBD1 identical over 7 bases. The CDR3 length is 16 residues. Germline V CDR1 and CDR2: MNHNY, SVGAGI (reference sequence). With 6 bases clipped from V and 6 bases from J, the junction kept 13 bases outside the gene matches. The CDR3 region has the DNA TGTGCCAGCAGCCGACCGAAGGGGGCGGGTGATGAAAAACTGTTTTTT. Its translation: CASSRPKGAGDEKLFF.

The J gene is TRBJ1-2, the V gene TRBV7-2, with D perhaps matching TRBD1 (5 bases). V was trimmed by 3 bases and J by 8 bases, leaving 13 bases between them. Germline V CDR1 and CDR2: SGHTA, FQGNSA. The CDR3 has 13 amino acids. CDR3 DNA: TGTGCCAGCAGCTTTGGGACGGCGGGGGGCTACACCTTC. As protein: CASSFGTAGGYTF.

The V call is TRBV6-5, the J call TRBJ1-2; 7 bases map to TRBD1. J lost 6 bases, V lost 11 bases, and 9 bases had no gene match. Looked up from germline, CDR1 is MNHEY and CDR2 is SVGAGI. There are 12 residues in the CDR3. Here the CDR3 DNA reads TGTGCCGCCAAGTTACAGGGGCATGGCTACACCTTC. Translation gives CAAKLQGHGYTF.

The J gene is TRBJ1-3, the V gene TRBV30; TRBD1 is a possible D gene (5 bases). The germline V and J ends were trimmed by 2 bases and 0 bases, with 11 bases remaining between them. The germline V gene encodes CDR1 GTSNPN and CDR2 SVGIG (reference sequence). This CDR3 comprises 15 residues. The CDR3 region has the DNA TGTGCCTGGAGTACAGGACATAGCTCTGGAAACACCATATATTTT. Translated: CAWSTGHSSGNTIYF.

CDR3 nucleotide sequence: TGTGCCAGCAGCTTCTTTCTTCGGTACCAAGAGACCCAGTACTTC. Its translation: CASSFFLRYQETQYF. The chain has TRBV5-6 and TRBJ2-5; D ambiguous. Trimming removed 2 bases from V and 0 bases from J, with 11 bases in between. The CDR3 runs to 15 residues. The germline gives CDR1 SGHDT, CDR2 YYEEEE.

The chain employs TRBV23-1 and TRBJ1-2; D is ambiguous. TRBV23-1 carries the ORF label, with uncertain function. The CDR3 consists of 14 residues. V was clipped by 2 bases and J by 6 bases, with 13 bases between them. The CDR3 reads CASSQGNRTHGYTF. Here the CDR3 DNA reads TGCGCCAGCAGTCAAGGAAATAGGACTCATGGCTACACCTTC.

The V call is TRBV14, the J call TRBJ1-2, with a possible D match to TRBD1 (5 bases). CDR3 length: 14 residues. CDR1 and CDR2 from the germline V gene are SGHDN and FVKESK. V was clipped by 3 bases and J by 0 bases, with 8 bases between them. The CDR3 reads CASSQGGSNYGYTF. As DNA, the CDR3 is TGTGCCAGCAGCCAGGGGGGGTCTAACTATGGCTACACCTTC.

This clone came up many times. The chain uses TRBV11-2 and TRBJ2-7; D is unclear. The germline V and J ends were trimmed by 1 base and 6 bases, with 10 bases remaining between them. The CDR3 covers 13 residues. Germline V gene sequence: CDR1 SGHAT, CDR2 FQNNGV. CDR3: CASSLGPVLEQYF. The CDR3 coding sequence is TGTGCCAGCAGCTTAGGCCCAGTGCTCGAGCAGTACTTC.

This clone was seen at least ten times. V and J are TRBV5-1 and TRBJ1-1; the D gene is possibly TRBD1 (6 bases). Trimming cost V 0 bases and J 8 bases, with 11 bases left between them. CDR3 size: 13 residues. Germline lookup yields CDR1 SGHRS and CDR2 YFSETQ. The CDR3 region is CASSLADRIEAFF. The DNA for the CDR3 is TGCGCCAGCAGCTTGGCCGACAGGATCGAAGCTTTCTTT.

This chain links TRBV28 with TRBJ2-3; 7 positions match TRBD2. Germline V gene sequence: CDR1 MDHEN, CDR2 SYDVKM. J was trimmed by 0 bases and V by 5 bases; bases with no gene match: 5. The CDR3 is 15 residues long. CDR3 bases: TGTGCCAGCAGTACTTCTAGCGGAAGCACAGATACGCAGTATTTT. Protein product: CASSTSSGSTDTQYF.

CDR3 residues: CASGSNEQYF. The DNA for the CDR3 is TGTGCCAGCGGCTCGAACGAGCAGTACTTC. This chain uses TRBV6-6 with TRBJ2-7; D not certain. V was shortened by 8 bases and J by 5 bases, with 7 bases between the two germline ends. The CDR3 length is 10 residues. Per the germline V gene, CDR1 is MNHNY and CDR2 is SVGAGI (reference sequence).

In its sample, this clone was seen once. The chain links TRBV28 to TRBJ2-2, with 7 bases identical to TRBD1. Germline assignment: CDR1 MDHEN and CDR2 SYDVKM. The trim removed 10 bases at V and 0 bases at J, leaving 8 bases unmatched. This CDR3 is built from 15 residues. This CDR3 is CATITGAANTGELFF. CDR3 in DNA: TGTGCCACTATCACAGGGGCCGCGAACACCGGGGAGCTGTTTTTT.

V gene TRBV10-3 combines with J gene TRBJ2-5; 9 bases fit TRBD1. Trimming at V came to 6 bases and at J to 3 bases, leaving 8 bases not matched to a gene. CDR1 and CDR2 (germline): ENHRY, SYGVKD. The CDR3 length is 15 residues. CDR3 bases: TGTGCCATCAGCGGTGTACAGGGGGCTGAAGAGACCCAGTACTTC. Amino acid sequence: CAISGVQGAEETQYF.